This T cell receptor beta chain is drawn from a study of cytomegalovirus exposure and HLA in healthy donors. Trimming cost V 6 bases and J 7 bases; bases outside gene matches: 10. The V gene's germline CDR1 is SNHLY and CDR2 FYNNEI. CDR3 length equals 14 residues. The PCR made use of 60 Vbeta and 13 Jbeta primers. Some clones are missing from TCRdb's copy, which holds only in-frame ones; the method was immunoSEQ multiplex PCR. The sample has some 150,000 clones; approximately 73% are singletons. Study outcomes and limitations: Per a later analysis, HLA-associated TCR beta chains showed more clonal expansion than other, equally common TCR beta chains.

About this clone itself: Its antigen is as yet unknown.

This rearrangement joins TRBV2 to TRBJ2-7; 9 bases are a match to TRBD1. This TCR was sampled from a human donor in good health. The sample comprised PBMCs. CDR3 residues: CASRSGTGMEEQYF. The CDR3 DNA reads TGTGCCAGCAGATCCGGGACAGGGATGGAAGAGCAGTACTTC.